This T cell receptor (beta chain) derives from a study of OX40 agonist ivuxolimab in advanced cancers. The CDR3 consists of 13 residues. From germline, CDR1 is MDHEN and CDR2 SYDVKM. Trimming removed 4 bases at V and 4 bases at J, with 10 bases between. Sequencing was performed with immunoSEQ multiplex PCR; in TCRdb, only in-frame clones are kept and a portion is missing. The table records tens of thousands of clones, around 86% of them present only once. Concerning this clone: Antigen: not known.

Study observations and caveats: Low levels of normalized T-cell clonal expansion also appeared in some nonresponders.

This material consisted of CD4+ or CD8+ T cells sorted from blood, taken in a trial of the OX40 agonist ivuxolimab. The genes are TRBV28 and TRBJ1-2; tentative D call: TRBD1 (5 bases). The source of this sequence is an adult with an advanced solid tumor such as melanoma, head and neck, liver or kidney cancer. This CDR3 reads CASSWQGGYGYTF. In DNA form, the CDR3 reads TGTGCCAGCAGTTGGCAGGGCGGCTATGGCTACACCTTC.